This T cell receptor (beta chain) was documented in a study of PD-L1 blockade in urothelial cancer. The wider study: In the patient group, about 90% of the roughly 29 were males with bladder-origin urothelial cancer. After treatment start, blood was analyzed at 3 weeks (second dose) and at 6 weeks. General study results and limits: Sub-median blood TCR clonality before treatment predicted longer survival.

Profiling relied on immunoSEQ multiplex PCR, and the TCRdb table lists in-frame clones only, not all of them. Counted here are roughly 100,000 clones, less than 85% occurring once; the ten biggest clones make up approximately 8%. Time point noted: peripheral blood 6 weeks after treatment start. The germline V gene has CDR1 MGHDK and CDR2 SYGVNS. V gave up 5 bases and J gave up 3 bases; unmatched junction bases: 8. CDR3 size: 15 residues. A word on this clone: The antigen is not known.

This sample comprised PBMCs, obtained around atezolizumab (anti-PD-L1) treatment. This receptor was obtained from a man aged 70 or older with urothelial cancer. This rearrangement joins TRBV25-1 to TRBJ2-7; TRBD1 aligns across 9 bases. The CDR3 spells CASSKEAGQGYEQYF. The CDR3 region has the DNA TGTGCCAGCAGTAAGGAGGCGGGACAGGGCTACGAGCAGTACTTC.